These 5 T cell receptor beta chains share one sample of origin, sequenced in a study of T cell clusters in autoimmune cytopenias. One tube held mixed TRB-A and TRB-B primer pools for touch-down PCR. TCRdb reprocessed the multiplex PCR reads, keeping one entry per CDR3 protein, no DNA. The listing records around 15,000 distinct CDR3 sequences. Each sample's input was 200 to 300 ng genomic DNA, 35,000 to 40,000 genome equivalents. A further study also used this sample, focusing on T cell repertoires in aging, cancer and after chemotherapy.

The source material was peripheral blood. The receptors were sampled from a human donor in good health.

The chain combines TRBV11-3 with TRBJ2-7; TCRdb's D call, TRBD1, is unchecked because there is no DNA. The CDR3 is 14 amino acids. Germline assignment: CDR1 SGHNT and CDR2 YENEEA. CDR3 sequence reads: CASSLEGRAGEQYF.

CDR3 residues: CASSSGQGSSYEQYF. This rearrangement joins TRBV19 to TRBJ2-7. The CDR3 extends over 15 amino acids. From germline, CDR1 is LNHDA and CDR2 SQIVND (reference sequence).

The rearrangement joins TRBV6-1 to TRBJ2-1; TCRdb lists TRBD2, though no DNA is available to test this call. This CDR3 has 16 amino acids. CDR1 and CDR2 from the germline V gene are MNHNS and SASEGT. The CDR3 sequence is CASSGLAGGRYNEQFF.

The CDR3 is CASSSDSEVSNEQFF. This sequence joins TRBV13 and TRBJ2-1; TCRdb's assignment of TRBD1 cannot be checked, as there is no DNA. Germline-derived CDR1 and CDR2 are PRHDT and FYEKMQ (reference sequence). This CDR3 has 15 amino acids.

According to its frequency, this clonotype is medium-sized. This chain uses TRBV19 with TRBJ2-3; TCRdb's D call, TRBD2, is unchecked because there is no DNA. This CDR3 is built from 15 residues. Germline CDR1 LNHDA, CDR2 SQIVND (reference sequence). This chain's CDR3 is CASSMREVSTDTQYF.